The 27 T cell receptor beta chains below were found in one sample sequenced in a study of T-cell memory formation after mild COVID-19. Each CDR3 protein is one row after TCRdb ran MiXCR on the 5' RACE reads. This sample has around 440,000 distinct CDR3 sequences, with 18% found just once. The sequencing sample was made of PBMCs or a T cell subset sorted from them (not recorded which). The origin of the receptors is an adult woman who had mild COVID-19 (a few samples of this study predate the infection). Cell type and time point are not known.

This clonotype has just a few counts. V gene TRBV6-2 or TRBV6-3 combines with J gene TRBJ1-1; the D is unclear. CDR1 is MNHEY and CDR2 is SVGEGT in the germline V gene. V was cut by 5 bases and J by 3 bases, with 10 bases left in between. The CDR3 spans 13 residues. Written as DNA, the CDR3 is TGTGCCAGCAGTCCGCCCTATTACACTGAAGCTTTCTTT. Its protein is CASSPPYYTEAFF.

In this sample, this clonotype turned up a few times. The chain recombines TRBV6-2 or TRBV6-3 with TRBJ2-3, with 10 bases identical to TRBD2. CDR1 is MNHEY and CDR2 is SVGEGT in the germline V gene. This CDR3 region has 18 residues. The trim removed 0 bases at V and 0 bases at J, leaving 6 bases unmatched. The CDR3 sequence: CASSYSLSGGASTDTQYF. In DNA, the CDR3 is TGTGCCAGCAGTTACTCGCTAAGCGGGGGGGCTAGCACAGATACGCAGTATTTT.

The gene calls are TRBV5-4 and TRBJ1-1; weak D call: TRBD1 (5 bases). The length of the CDR3 is 15 residues. V dropped 4 bases and J dropped 0 bases, with 13 bases sitting between them. Germline CDR1 is SGHNT and CDR2 is YYREEE (reference sequence). CDR3 DNA: TGTGCCAGCAGCAGGGACGGACCCATGAACACTGAAGCTTTCTTT. Translating it yields CASSRDGPMNTEAFF.

The chain is built from TRBV24-1 and TRBJ2-4; the D is unclear. Trimming removed 4 bases from V and 3 bases from J, with 9 bases in between. The germline CDR1 and CDR2 sequences are KGHDR and SFDVKD. The CDR3 contains 14 residues. The CDR3 spells CATSEGRSKNIQYF. DNA for the CDR3: TGTGCCACCAGTGAGGGCCGGAGCAAAAACATTCAGTACTTC.

This sequence joins TRBV29-1 and TRBJ1-1, with D perhaps TRBD1 (6 bases). The CDR3 sequence is 16 residues long. Trimming cost V 7 bases and J 1 base, with 22 bases left between them. Per germline, CDR1 SQVTM and CDR2 ANQGSEA. The CDR3 sequence is CSARHTWQGKNTEAFF. The CDR3 nucleotides are TGCAGCGCTCGTCACACGTGGCAGGGGAAGAACACTGAAGCTTTCTTT.

The chain combines TRBV6-2 or TRBV6-3 with TRBJ1-5; weak D call: TRBD1 (6 bases). V shed 6 bases and J shed 6 bases, with 12 bases lying between them. The CDR3 is made up of 13 amino acids. Germline lookup yields CDR1 MNHEY and CDR2 SVGEGT. The CDR3: CASRDGGGQPQHF. CDR3 nucleotides: TGTGCCAGCAGAGATGGGGGCGGTCAGCCCCAGCATTTT.

V is TRBV29-1 and J is TRBJ2-3, with a weak D call TRBD2 (5 bases). This CDR3 contains 13 residues. Trimming took off 5 bases at V and 2 bases at J, with 11 bases between the two ends. CDR1 is SQVTM, CDR2 ANQGSEA, per germline. This CDR3 is CSVFSRVTDTQYF. CDR3 in DNA: TGCAGCGTTTTTTCGCGGGTCACAGATACGCAGTATTTT.

The rearrangement uses TRBV12-3 or TRBV12-4 and TRBJ2-7; D ambiguous. With 6 bases removed from V and 5 bases from J, the gap between germline ends came to 14 bases. The CDR3 runs 13 residues. The CDR3 DNA reads TGTGCCAGCAGCCTGAGCAAACGGGACGAGCAGTACTTC. Encoded protein: CASSLSKRDEQYF.

This clonotype was counted between two and nine times. The chain has TRBV12-3 or TRBV12-4 and TRBJ2-7; D tentatively fits TRBD1 or TRBD2 (5 bases each). This CDR3 is 14 amino acids long. Trimming left V 5 bases short and J 2 bases short, with 13 bases between. CDR3 in amino acids: CASSVRDLAYEQYF. For the CDR3, the DNA is TGTGCCAGCAGTGTCCGGGACCTCGCCTACGAGCAGTACTTC.

The sample holds a few counts of this clonotype. The chain uses TRBV20-1 and TRBJ1-1; 7 bases align to TRBD1. CDR3 length: 14 residues. Germline CDR1 is DFQATT and CDR2 is SNEGSKA (reference sequence). Trimming cost V 4 bases and J 6 bases; bases outside gene matches: 11. The CDR3 spells CSAKRGDRRAEAFF. CDR3 bases: TGCAGTGCTAAGAGGGGGGACAGAAGGGCTGAAGCTTTCTTT.

In this sample, this clonotype turned up a few times. V gene TRBV29-1 combines with J gene TRBJ1-2; TRBD1 aligns across 8 bases. In germline, CDR1 is SQVTM, CDR2 ANQGSEA. V trimming: 2 bases; J trimming: 7 bases; junction bases outside the gene matches: 9. The CDR3 extends over 14 amino acids. CDR3 residues: CSVEFGSGGSGYTF. The CDR3 DNA is TGCAGCGTTGAATTCGGGTCAGGGGGCAGTGGCTACACCTTC.

The J gene is TRBJ2-1, the V gene TRBV5-4, with 9 positions matching TRBD1. Germline CDR1 reads SGHNT; CDR2 reads YYREEE (reference sequence). The V gene end was trimmed by 0 bases and the J gene end by 8 bases; junction bases not matched to a gene: 6. CDR3 size: 15 residues. CDR3 in DNA: TGTGCCAGCAGCTTGGAGGGACAGGGTCTCGATGAGCAGTTCTTC. Translated: CASSLEGQGLDEQFF.

This chain connects TRBV10-3 to TRBJ2-2; D uncertain. V lost 3 bases and J 13 bases, leaving 18 bases between the germline ends. This CDR3 has 14 amino acids. CDR1 and CDR2 from the germline V gene are ENHRY and SYGVKD. For the CDR3, the DNA is TGTGCCATCAGTGATAATGTCGGCGGAGCCTCGCTGTTTTTT. Amino acids: CAISDNVGGASLFF.

The CDR3: CASSLRPGLAGKLYEQYF. Written as DNA, the CDR3 is TGTGCCAGCAGCCTCCGACCGGGACTAGCGGGCAAGTTGTACGAGCAGTACTTC. The V gene is TRBV9, the J gene TRBJ2-7; 12 bases are a match to TRBD2. Germline V gives CDR1 SGDLS, CDR2 YYNGEE. V dropped 4 bases and J dropped 4; count of bases not matched to a gene: 15. This CDR3 contains 18 residues.

V gene TRBV19 combines with J gene TRBJ2-1, with D perhaps assigned TRBD1 or TRBD2 (6 bases each). V shed 6 bases and J shed 5 bases, with 14 bases lying between them. This CDR3 is built from 14 residues. From germline, CDR1 is LNHDA and CDR2 SQIVND (reference sequence). The CDR3 reads CASSRRGGHNEQFF. The CDR3 nucleotides are TGTGCCAGTAGCCGCAGGGGAGGCCACAATGAGCAGTTCTTC.

The chain recombines TRBV27 with TRBJ2-7, with D possibly being TRBD1 (6 bases). The CDR3 covers 16 residues. Trimming removed 7 bases from V and 3 bases from J, with 22 bases in between. Germline-derived CDR1 and CDR2 are MNHEY and SMNVEV (reference sequence). CDR3 sequence (DNA): TGTGCCAGCATGGAGGTCGGACAGACATCCTTCTACGAGCAGTACTTC. It specifies CASMEVGQTSFYEQYF.

The V and J genes are TRBV24-1 and TRBJ1-5; 7 bases fit TRBD1. This CDR3 has 17 residues. V trimming: 5 bases; J trimming: 4 bases; junction bases outside the gene matches: 13. Per the germline V gene, CDR1 is KGHDR and CDR2 is SFDVKD. The CDR3 reads CATSGGGPGNVNQPQHF. CDR3 bases: TGTGCCACCAGTGGAGGGGGCCCAGGGAACGTTAATCAGCCCCAGCATTTT.

This clonotype was counted only a few times. V is TRBV6-5 and J is TRBJ2-3; 8 nucleotides agree with TRBD1. Germline CDR1 is MNHEY and CDR2 is SVGAGI. The ends lost 6 bases at V and 6 bases at J; junction bases unmatched: 11. The CDR3 consists of 15 residues. DNA of the CDR3: TGTGCCAGCAGCCCATTCAGGGGGCGGACGGATACGCAGTATTTT. This codes for CASSPFRGRTDTQYF.

There are a few counts of this clonotype. This chain uses TRBV19 with TRBJ1-4; a possible D gene is TRBD1 (5 bases). The CDR3 is 15 amino acids. Germline assignment: CDR1 LNHDA and CDR2 SQIVND (reference sequence). V lost 4 bases, J lost 6 bases, and 15 bases lay in between. The CDR3, as DNA: TGTGCCAGTAGTAGACAGCCCGGGGGGTATGAAAAACTGTTTTTT. This gives the protein CASSRQPGGYEKLFF.

The chain couples TRBV7-9 to TRBJ2-3; 7 positions agree with TRBD2. The CDR3 length is 18 residues. The germline V gene encodes CDR1 SEHNR and CDR2 FQNEAQ (reference sequence). J gave up 6 bases and V 6 bases, and 21 bases lay outside the gene matches. The CDR3 spells CASRVLGGGLIPDDTQYF. The CDR3 nucleotides are TGTGCCAGCAGGGTACTAGGCGGGGGACTCATACCGGACGATACGCAGTATTTT.

This clonotype was picked up a small number of times. The chain combines TRBV30 with TRBJ1-2; no definite D call. Deletions cut 2 bases from V and 2 bases from J, with 6 bases between. CDR1 is GTSNPN, CDR2 SVGIG, per germline (reference sequence). There are 12 residues in the CDR3. CDR3 coding DNA: TGTGCCTGGAGTAGACGGAACTATGGCTACACCTTC. It specifies CAWSRRNYGYTF.

This sequence joins TRBV12-3 or TRBV12-4 and TRBJ2-1; 10 bases match TRBD2. V gave up 6 bases and J gave up 3 bases; unmatched junction bases: 5. The CDR3 covers 15 residues. CDR3: CASRGLARGYNEQFF. The CDR3 region has the DNA TGTGCCAGCAGGGGACTAGCGAGGGGCTACAATGAGCAGTTCTTC.

There are a few counts of this clonotype. This sequence joins TRBV7-9 and TRBJ2-3; 7 bases align to TRBD2. Germline CDR1 SEHNR, CDR2 FQNEAQ (reference sequence). This CDR3 comprises 17 residues. V trimming: 2 bases; J trimming: 1 base; junction bases outside the gene matches: 9. CDR3: CASSLPRTSAGTDTQYF. CDR3 nucleotides: TGTGCCAGCAGCTTACCCCGGACTAGTGCTGGCACAGATACGCAGTATTTT.

The chain uses TRBV9 and TRBJ2-1; TRBD1 is a possible D gene (5 bases). From germline, CDR1 is SGDLS and CDR2 YYNGEE. The CDR3 length is 18 residues. The V gene lost 2 bases and the J gene lost 3 bases, with 21 bases spanning the gap. Here the CDR3 DNA reads TGTGCCAGCAGCGTGAGCCCCGTCAGGGAAAGCTTCTACAATGAGCAGTTCTTC. Protein: CASSVSPVRESFYNEQFF.

This clonotype was seen only a few times. The rearrangement links TRBV7-9 to TRBJ2-3; 9 bases are shared with TRBD1. Germline CDR1 and CDR2: SEHNR and FQNEAQ (reference sequence). The J segment lost 1 base and the V segment lost 5 bases, leaving 4 bases of the junction unmatched. This CDR3 comprises 15 residues. The CDR3 sequence is CASSDRTGGTDTQYF. The CDR3 nucleotides read TGTGCCAGCAGCGACAGGACAGGGGGCACAGATACGCAGTATTTT.

This clonotype was observed a handful of times. The chain couples TRBV5-6 to TRBJ1-1; D is unresolved. This CDR3 contains 12 residues. Germline CDR1 SGHDT, CDR2 YYEEEE. Trimming left V 1 base short and J 11 bases short, with 12 bases between. CDR3 residues: CASSLRRELAFF. Written as DNA, the CDR3 is TGTGCCAGCAGCTTGAGGCGGGAGTTGGCTTTCTTT.

The rearrangement links TRBV4-2 to TRBJ2-7; D is possibly TRBD2 (6 bases). The germline CDR1 and CDR2 sequences are LGHNA and YNFKEQ. The CDR3 sequence is 14 residues long. V dropped 4 bases and J dropped 3 bases, with 13 bases sitting between them. The CDR3 is CASSLGTPNYEQYF. Here the CDR3 DNA reads TGTGCCAGCAGCCTCGGGACTCCAAACTACGAGCAGTACTTC.